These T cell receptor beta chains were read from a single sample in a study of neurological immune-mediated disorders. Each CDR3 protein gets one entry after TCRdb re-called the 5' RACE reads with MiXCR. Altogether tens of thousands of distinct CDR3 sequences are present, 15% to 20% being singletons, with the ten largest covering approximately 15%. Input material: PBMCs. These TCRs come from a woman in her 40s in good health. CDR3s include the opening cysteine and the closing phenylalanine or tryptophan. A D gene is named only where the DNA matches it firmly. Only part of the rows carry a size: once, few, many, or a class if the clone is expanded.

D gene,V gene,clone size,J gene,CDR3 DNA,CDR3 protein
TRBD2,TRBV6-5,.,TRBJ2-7,TGTGCCAGCACCCCCCCGACTAGCGGGAGGAACGAGCAGTACTTC,CASTPPTSGRNEQYF
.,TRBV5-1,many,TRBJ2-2,TGCGCCAGCAAGGAGGCCCTCACCGGGGAGCTGTTTTTT,CASKEALTGELFF
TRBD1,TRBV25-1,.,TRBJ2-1,TGTGCCAGCAGTTATTGGTCAGGGGGCGTTGAGCAGTTCTTC,CASSYWSGGVEQFF
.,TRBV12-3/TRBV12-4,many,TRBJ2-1,TGTGCCAGCAGTTTAGGGAGGGAGCAGTTCTTC,CASSLGREQFF
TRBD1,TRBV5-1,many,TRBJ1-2,TGCGCCAGCAGATCCGGGACAGGGGGCGCCTATGGCTACACCTTC,CASRSGTGGAYGYTF
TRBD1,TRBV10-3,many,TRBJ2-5,TGTGCCATCAGAGGCGGGACAGGATACCAAGAGACCCAGTACTTC,CAIRGGTGYQETQYF
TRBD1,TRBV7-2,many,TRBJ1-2,TGTGCCAGCAGCCAGACAGGGGGCGAAACCTATGGCTACACCTTC,CASSQTGGETYGYTF
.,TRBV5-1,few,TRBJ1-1,TGCGCCAGCAGCTGGGGCGTCAGTATGAACACTGAAGCTTTCTTT,CASSWGVSMNTEAFF
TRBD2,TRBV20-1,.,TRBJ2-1,TGCAGTGCTATAACCGGGACTAGCCGTGATGAGCAGCTCTTC,CSAITGTSRDEQLF
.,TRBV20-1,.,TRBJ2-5,TGCAGTGCTAGAGATCCCTGCAGGGCGGGAATGTTGGAGACCCAGTACTTC,CSARDPCRAGMLETQYF
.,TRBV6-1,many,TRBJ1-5,TGTGCCAGCAGTGTCGTAGGAAGCCCCACAAATAGCAATCAGCCCCAGCATTTT,CASSVVGSPTNSNQPQHF
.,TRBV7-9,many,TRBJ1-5,TGTGCCAGCAGCTTTCAGGGAAGCAATCAGCCCCAGCATTTT,CASSFQGSNQPQHF
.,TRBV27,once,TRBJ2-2,TGTGCCAGCAGTTTCCCAACCGGGGAGCTGTTTTTT,CASSFPTGELFF
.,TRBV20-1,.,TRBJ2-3,TGCAGTGCTGGACCCCGTAGCGAGGGGGGAGATACGCAGTATTTT,CSAGPRSEGGDTQYF
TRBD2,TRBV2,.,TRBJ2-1,TGTGCCAGCAGTGTACTAGCGGGGCAAAAAGGGGATGAGCAGTTCTTC,CASSVLAGQKGDEQFF
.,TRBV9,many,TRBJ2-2,TGTGCCAGCAGCTTGGGGCCCTTGAACACCGGGGAGCTGTTTTTT,CASSLGPLNTGELFF
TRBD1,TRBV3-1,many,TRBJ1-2,TGTGCCAGCAGCCAAGACATGACAGGGTATTGGGGCTACACCTTC,CASSQDMTGYWGYTF
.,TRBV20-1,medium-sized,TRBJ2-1,TGCAGTGCCAGGGACTTCCCCTTGGGGGACAATGAGCAGTTCTTC,CSARDFPLGDNEQFF
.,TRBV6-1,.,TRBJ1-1,TGTGCCAGCAGTGATAGGAGACGGAACACTGAAGCTTTCTTT,CASSDRRRNTEAFF
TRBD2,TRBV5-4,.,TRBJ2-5,TGTGCCAGCAGCCCTAGGACTAGCGGGGATGAGACCCAGTACTTC,CASSPRTSGDETQYF
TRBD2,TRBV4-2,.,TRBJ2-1,TGTGCCAGCAGCCAAGGACTAGCACCCAATGAGCAGTTCTTC,CASSQGLAPNEQFF
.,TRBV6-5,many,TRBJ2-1,TGTGCCAGCAGTTACTTGGGGGGTCTACAAAGAGAGCAGTTCTTC,CASSYLGGLQREQFF
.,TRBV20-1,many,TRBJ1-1,TGCAGTGCTAGAGAGGGGAACACTGAAGCTTTCTTT,CSAREGNTEAFF
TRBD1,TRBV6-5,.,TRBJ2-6,TGTGCCAGCAGCCCAGGACAGGGGGTTAGGGCCAACGTCCTGACTTTC,CASSPGQGVRANVLTF
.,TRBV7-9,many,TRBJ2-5,TGTGCCAGCAGCCCTCTAGCGTACCAAGAGACCCAGTACTTC,CASSPLAYQETQYF
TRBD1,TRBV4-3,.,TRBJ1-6,TGCGCCAGCAGCCAAGATTTTACAGGGGAAAATTGGGCCCTCCACTTT,CASSQDFTGENWALHF
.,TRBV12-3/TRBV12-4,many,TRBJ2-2,TGTGCCAGCAGCCCTATTCGGGGACTTACGAACACCGGGGAGCTGTTTTTT,CASSPIRGLTNTGELFF
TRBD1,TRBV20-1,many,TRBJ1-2,TGCAGTGCTAGTGGTGGTCAGGGGGAGTTCTACACCTTC,CSASGGQGEFYTF
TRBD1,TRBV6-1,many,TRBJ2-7,TGTGCCAGCAACCCCAGACAGGGAACCTACGAGCAGTACTTC,CASNPRQGTYEQYF
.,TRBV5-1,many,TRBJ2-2,TGCGCCAGCAGCTTCGCCGGGACGGTCACCGGGGAGCTGTTTTTT,CASSFAGTVTGELFF
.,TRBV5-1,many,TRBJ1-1,TGCGCCAGCAGCCTGTCCTCTGAAGCTTTCTTT,CASSLSSEAFF
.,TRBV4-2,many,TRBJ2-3,TGTGCCAGCAGCCAAGACGCGCTAGCCACAGATACGCAGTATTTT,CASSQDALATDTQYF
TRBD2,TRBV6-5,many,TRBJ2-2,TGTGCCAGCAGTTACTACATGGGCGGGGGTAACACCGGGGAGCTGTTTTTT,CASSYYMGGGNTGELFF
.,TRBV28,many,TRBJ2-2,TGTGCCTCCTCGGGTCCCGGCACCGGGGAGCTGTTTTTT,CASSGPGTGELFF
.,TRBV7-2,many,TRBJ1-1,TGTGCCAGCAGCCAGAACACTGAAGCTTTCTTT,CASSQNTEAFF
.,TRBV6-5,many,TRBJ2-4,TGTGCCAGCAGCCTCAGATCGGACATTCAGTACTTC,CASSLRSDIQYF
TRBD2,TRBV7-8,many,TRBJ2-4,TGTGCCAGCAGCCCATCGGGACTAGCGGGGCGTTCTAGCCAAAACATTCAGTACTTC,CASSPSGLAGRSSQNIQYF
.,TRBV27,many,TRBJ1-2,TGTGCCAGCAGTTTATCCCCAGGCGGGTCTGGCTACACCTTC,CASSLSPGGSGYTF
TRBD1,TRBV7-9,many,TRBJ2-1,TGTGCCAGCAGCCTAGGACAGGGGTTCGACAATGAGCAGTTCTTC,CASSLGQGFDNEQFF
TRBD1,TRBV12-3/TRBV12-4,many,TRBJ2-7,TGTGCCAGCAGTTTAGGTCCGGGACAGGGGTTAATGTGGTCCTACGAGCAGTACTTC,CASSLGPGQGLMWSYEQYF
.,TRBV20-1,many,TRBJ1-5,TGCAGTGCTAGAGATATCGGTTCGCCCACGCAGCCCCAGCATTTT,CSARDIGSPTQPQHF
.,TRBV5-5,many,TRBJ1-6,TGTGCCAGCAGCTTGGGGCAGGGCAATAATTCACCCCTCCACTTT,CASSLGQGNNSPLHF
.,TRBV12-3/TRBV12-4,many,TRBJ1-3,TGTGCCAGCAGTCCCCGTCAGGGAAACACCATATATTTT,CASSPRQGNTIYF
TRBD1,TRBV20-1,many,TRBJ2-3,TGCAGTGCTAGAGGTACAGGGGGCGCCTTCGATAGCACAGATACGCAGTATTTT,CSARGTGGAFDSTDTQYF
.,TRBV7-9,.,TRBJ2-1,TGTGCCAGCAGCTTACAGGAATACAATGAGCAGTTCTTC,CASSLQEYNEQFF
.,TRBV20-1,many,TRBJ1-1,TGCAGTGCTAGATCAGTAAGGAGCTTGAACACTGAAGCTTTCTTT,CSARSVRSLNTEAFF
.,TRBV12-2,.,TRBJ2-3,TGTGCAAGTCGCTGTAGGGACAGTAGCACAGATACGCAGTATTTT,CASRCRDSSTDTQYF
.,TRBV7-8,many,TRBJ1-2,TGTGCCAGCAGCCCCCAAGTGGGGCGGAATGATGGCTACACCTTC,CASSPQVGRNDGYTF
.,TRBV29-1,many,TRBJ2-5,TGCAGCTTCGGGGCTCACCCCCCGGAGACCCAGTACTTC,CSFGAHPPETQYF
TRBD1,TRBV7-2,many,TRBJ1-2,TGTGCCAGCAGCTTAACCAGGGGGGTTAATGGCTACACCTTC,CASSLTRGVNGYTF
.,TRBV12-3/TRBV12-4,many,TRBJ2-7,TGTGCCAGCAGTTTGGGGGAGACGGCGATCTTACCCTCCTACGAGCAGTACTTC,CASSLGETAILPSYEQYF
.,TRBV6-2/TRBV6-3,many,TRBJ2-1,TGTGCCAGCAGTTACCCCCCGATGTGGCAGGGGTCCTACAATGAGCAGTTCTTC,CASSYPPMWQGSYNEQFF